These 9 T cell receptor beta chains were sequenced from one sample in a study of shared clonotypes between healthy human individuals. TCRdb's table, derived via immunoSEQ multiplex PCR, lists solely in-frame clones and lacks some. The sample yields roughly 1,000,000 clones, approximately 80% seen once. Sequencing used memory CD4+ T cells from PBMCs. As to subset: CD45RA-negative fraction. The origin of the receptors is a man aged 18 to 30 in good health. Some clones in this sample may be carry-over from other donors' samples.

The chain recombines TRBV9 with TRBJ2-1; possible D gene TRBD1, 5 bases. V was clipped by 3 bases and J by 9 bases, with 19 bases between them. The germline gives CDR1 SGDLS, CDR2 YYNGEE. The CDR3 has 15 amino acids. CDR3 DNA sequence: TGTGCCAGCAGCGACAGAACCACAGGAGTCGCTGAGCAGTTCTTC. Its translation: CASSDRTTGVAEQFF.

This chain links TRBV2 with TRBJ2-1; 10 positions agree with TRBD1. The CDR3 is 14 residues long. In germline, CDR1 is SNHLY, CDR2 FYNNEI. The junction had 4 bases not matched to a gene; V was cut back by 6 bases and J by 5 bases. The CDR3 loop reads CASRYGTGDNEQFF. As DNA, the CDR3 is TGTGCCAGCAGATACGGGACAGGGGACAATGAGCAGTTCTTC.

Concerning this clone: A far larger clone is only one base removed, so a read error is likely. The rearrangement uses TRBV29-1 and TRBJ1-1, with TRBD1 identical over 7 bases. This CDR3 has 13 amino acids. Germline V gene data show CDR1 as SQVTM and CDR2 as ANQGSEA. The CDR3 DNA follows: TGCAGCGTCCAGACAGGGCTTGGGACTGAAGCTCTCTTT. It specifies CSVQTGLGTEALF. Together with reference TRBV29-1 and TRBJ1-1, the CDR3 gives the full variable domain: SAVISQKPSRDICQRGTSLTIQCQVDSQVTMMFWYRQQPGQSLTLIATANQGSEATYESGFVIDKFPISRPNLTFSTLTVSNMSPEDSSIYLCSVQTGLGTEALFGQGTRLTVV.

The V call is TRBV10-3, the J call TRBJ2-7; 8 bases are shared with TRBD2. J lost 2 bases, V lost 2 bases, and 8 bases had no gene match. The germline gives CDR1 ENHRY, CDR2 SYGVKD. This CDR3 region has 16 residues. CDR3 DNA sequence: TGTGCCATCAGTGAGCCGGGGGGGACTCCGGCCTACGAGCAGTACTTC. Residues: CAISEPGGTPAYEQYF.

V and J are TRBV28 and TRBJ2-1; 8 bases align to TRBD2. V dropped 4 bases and J dropped 2; count of bases not matched to a gene: 4. Per the germline V gene, CDR1 is MDHEN and CDR2 is SYDVKM. The CDR3 sequence is 15 residues long. CDR3 DNA sequence: TGTGCCAGCAGTTCACAGCGGGAGCCCTACAATGAGCAGTTCTTC. Its protein is CASSSQREPYNEQFF.

This chain's CDR3 is CASSSTVSDTQYF. The CDR3 nucleotides are TGCGCCAGCAGCTCCACAGTGTCAGATACGCAGTATTTT. The chain employs TRBV5-1 and TRBJ2-3; no definite D call. V lost 3 bases to trimming and J lost 4 bases, with 9 bases between them. Germline V gives CDR1 SGHRS, CDR2 YFSETQ. This CDR3 has 13 residues.

The chain recombines TRBV9 with TRBJ1-5; D perhaps matches TRBD1 (6 bases). The V end lost 1 base, the J end lost 5 bases, and 13 bases lay between the germline ends. The CDR3 has 15 amino acids. Germline lookup yields CDR1 SGDLS and CDR2 YYNGEE. CDR3 coding DNA: TGTGCCAGCAGCGTAATGGGGGCAGAGGATCAGCCCCAGCATTTT. It specifies CASSVMGAEDQPQHF.

In DNA, the CDR3 is TGCGCCAGCAGCCAAGTTCGAGCGGGAGAGGGGTTTTTGGGAGGGACCCAGTACTTC. Translating it yields CASSQVRAGEGFLGGTQYF. The genes are TRBV4-3 and TRBJ2-5, with 8 nucleotides matching TRBD2. V lost 1 base, J lost 7 bases, and 20 bases stayed unmatched. CDR1 and CDR2 from the germline V gene are LGHNA and YSLEER. The CDR3 has 19 residues.

The chain combines TRBV28 with TRBJ1-4; D uncertain. This CDR3 contains 12 residues. V was clipped by 6 bases and J by 3 bases, with 5 bases between them. Germline V CDR1 and CDR2: MDHEN, SYDVKM. CDR3 sequence reads: CASRNANEKLFF. The CDR3, as DNA: TGTGCCAGCAGGAACGCTAATGAAAAACTGTTTTTT.